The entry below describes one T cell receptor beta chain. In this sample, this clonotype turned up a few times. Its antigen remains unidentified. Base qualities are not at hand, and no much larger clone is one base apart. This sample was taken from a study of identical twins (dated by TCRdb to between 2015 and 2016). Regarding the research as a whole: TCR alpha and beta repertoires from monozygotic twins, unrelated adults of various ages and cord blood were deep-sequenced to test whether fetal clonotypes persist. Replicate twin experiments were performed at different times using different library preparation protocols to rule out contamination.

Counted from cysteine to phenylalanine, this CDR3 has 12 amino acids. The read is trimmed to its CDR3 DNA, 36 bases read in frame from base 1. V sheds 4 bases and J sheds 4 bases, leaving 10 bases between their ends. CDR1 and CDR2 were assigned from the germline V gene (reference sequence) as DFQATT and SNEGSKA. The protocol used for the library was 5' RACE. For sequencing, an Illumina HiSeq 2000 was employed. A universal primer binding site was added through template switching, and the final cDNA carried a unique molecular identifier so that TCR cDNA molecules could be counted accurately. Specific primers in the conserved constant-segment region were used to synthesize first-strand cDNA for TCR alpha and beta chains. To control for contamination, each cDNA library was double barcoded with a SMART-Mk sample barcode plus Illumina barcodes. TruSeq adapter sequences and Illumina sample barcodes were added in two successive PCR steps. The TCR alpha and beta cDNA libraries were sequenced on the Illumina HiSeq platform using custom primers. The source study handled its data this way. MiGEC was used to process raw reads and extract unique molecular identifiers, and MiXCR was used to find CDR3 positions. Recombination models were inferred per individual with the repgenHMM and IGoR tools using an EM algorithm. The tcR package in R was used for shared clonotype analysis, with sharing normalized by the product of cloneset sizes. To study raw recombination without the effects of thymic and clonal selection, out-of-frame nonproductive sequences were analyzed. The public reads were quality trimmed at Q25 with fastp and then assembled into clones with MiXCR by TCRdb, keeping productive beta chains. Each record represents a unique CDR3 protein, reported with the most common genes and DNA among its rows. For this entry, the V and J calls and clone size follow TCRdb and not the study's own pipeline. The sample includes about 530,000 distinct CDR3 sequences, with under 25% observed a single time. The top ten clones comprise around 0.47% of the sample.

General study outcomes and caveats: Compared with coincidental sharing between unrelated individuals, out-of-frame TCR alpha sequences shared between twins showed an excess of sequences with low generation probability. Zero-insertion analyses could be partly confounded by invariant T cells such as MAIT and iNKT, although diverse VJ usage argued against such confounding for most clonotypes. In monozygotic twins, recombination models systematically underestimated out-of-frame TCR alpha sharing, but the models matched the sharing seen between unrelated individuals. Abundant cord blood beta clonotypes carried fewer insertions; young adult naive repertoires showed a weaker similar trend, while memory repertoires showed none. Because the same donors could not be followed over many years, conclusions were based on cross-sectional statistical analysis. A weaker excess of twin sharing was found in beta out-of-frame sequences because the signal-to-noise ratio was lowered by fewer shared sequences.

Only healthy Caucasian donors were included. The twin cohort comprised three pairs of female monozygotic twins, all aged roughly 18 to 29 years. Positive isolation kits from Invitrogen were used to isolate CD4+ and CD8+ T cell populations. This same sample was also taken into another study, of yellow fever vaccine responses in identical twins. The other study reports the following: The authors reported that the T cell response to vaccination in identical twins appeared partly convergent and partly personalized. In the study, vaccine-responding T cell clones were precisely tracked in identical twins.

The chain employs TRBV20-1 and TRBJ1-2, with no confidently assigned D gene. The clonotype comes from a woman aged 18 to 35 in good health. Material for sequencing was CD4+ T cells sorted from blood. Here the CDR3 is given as CSANQALYGYTF. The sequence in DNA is TGCAGTGCTAACCAGGCTCTCTATGGCTACACCTTC.